This record concerns one T cell receptor (beta chain) sequence. The antigen is undetermined. This entry is derived from a study of vaccination effects on CD4 cells after COVID-19. About the study: Post-vaccine specimens were collected at a median of 72 days following the second dose.

The table came from immunoSEQ multiplex PCR; TCRdb's copy has only in-frame clones and leaves some out. The sample lists tens of thousands of clones; roughly 76% were seen once. Before sequencing took place, the ViraFEST assay used viral peptide pools to expand antigen-specific CD4+ T cells. Investigators separated out CD4+ T cells once 10 days of culture had passed. Participants got two doses of BNT162b2 or mRNA-1273 vaccine. Study outcomes and limitations: Convalescent patients were few in the study, and early post-infection timepoints were absent.

Germline CDR1 is SGHRS and CDR2 is YFSETQ. The CDR3 extends over 14 amino acids. Deletions cut 0 bases from V and 7 bases from J, with 13 bases between. Specimen: CD4+ T cells from PBMCs cultured with SARS-CoV-2 spike peptides, collected after COVID-19 vaccination. This chain links TRBV5-1 with TRBJ1-1; tentative D call: TRBD1 (6 bases). The receptor was derived from a human donor who received a COVID-19 vaccine. Some clones in this sample may be carry-over from other donors' samples. The CDR3 loop is CASSLDYRAIEAFF. CDR3 coding DNA: TGCGCCAGCAGCTTGGACTACAGGGCAATTGAAGCTTTCTTT.